Listed here are 20 T cell receptor beta chains from one sample, sequenced in a study of blood T cell repertoires in COVID-19. Assay used: immunoSEQ multiplex PCR; TCRdb lists only in-frame clones, some missing. This table holds a few hundred thousand clones, nearly 90% found once. Sequenced sample: PBMCs or T cells enriched from blood (not recorded which). The receptors were gathered from a man under 40 who had been exposed to COVID-19.

The chain employs TRBV19 and TRBJ2-7; D may be TRBD2 (6 bases). Trimming removed 2 bases from V and 7 bases from J, with 24 bases in between. The V gene's germline CDR1 is LNHDA and CDR2 SQIVND (reference sequence). The CDR3 extends over 17 amino acids. The CDR3, as DNA: TGTGCCAGTAGTATATATCAGGGCATGTTCTCTCGGGGGGAGCAGTACTTC. Protein sequence: CASSIYQGMFSRGEQYF.

The rearrangement uses TRBV9 and TRBJ2-6, with 9 bases that match TRBD1. From germline, CDR1 is SGDLS and CDR2 YYNGEE. The CDR3 runs to 15 residues. With V trimmed by 4 bases and J by 4 bases, 3 bases remained unmatched. The chain's CDR3 is CASSRTGVGANVLTF. In nucleotides, the CDR3 is TGTGCCAGCAGCCGGACAGGGGTAGGGGCCAACGTCCTGACTTTC.

The chain has TRBV3-1 (or the pseudogene TRBV3-2) and TRBJ1-2, with 8 bases lining up with TRBD1. V trimming: 1 base; J trimming: 7 bases; junction bases outside the gene matches: 8. Germline values: CDR1 LGHDT, CDR2 YNNKEL (reference sequence). The CDR3 is 15 amino acids. CDR3 coding DNA: TGTGCCAGCAGCCAAGCGTTGGACAGGGAGAGTGGCTACACCTTC. Amino acids: CASSQALDRESGYTF.

The chain joins TRBV29-1 to TRBJ1-5; TRBD1 matches at 10 bases. Germline-derived CDR1 and CDR2 are SQVTM and ANQGSEA. The CDR3 is 14 residues long. Germline trimming cut 7 bases from V and 2 bases from J; bases unmatched to any gene: 5. In DNA, the CDR3 is TGCAGCGCCCTGACAGGGGGCGGCAATCAGCCCCAGCATTTT. This encodes CSALTGGGNQPQHF.

The J gene is TRBJ2-2, the V gene TRBV6-5, with D possibly matching TRBD1 (6 bases). The germline CDR1 and CDR2 sequences are MNHEY and SVGAGI. V gave up 5 bases and J gave up 7 bases, with 11 bases separating them. The CDR3 covers 13 residues. The CDR3 loop reads CASSPTGIGELFF. CDR3 sequence (DNA): TGTGCCAGCAGTCCTACAGGGATCGGGGAGCTGTTTTTT.

The J gene is TRBJ1-2, the V gene TRBV4-1, with 7 bases matching TRBD1. The CDR3 runs to 15 residues. Germline V gene data show CDR1 as MGHRA and CDR2 as YSYEKL. Trimming took 2 bases from V and 4 from J; bases not matched to a gene: 7. CDR3 coding DNA: TGCGCCAGCAGCCAACCGGGACAGTGGCGCTATGGCTACACCTTC. This encodes CASSQPGQWRYGYTF.

This clone appeared a single time. The V and J genes are TRBV20-1 and TRBJ1-6, with 11 bases matching TRBD1. The CDR3 consists of 15 residues. The ends lost 3 bases at V and 6 bases at J; junction bases unmatched: 4. Germline loops: CDR1 DFQATT, CDR2 SNEGSKA (reference sequence). CDR3 in amino acids: CSASGQGALNSPLHF. Here the CDR3 DNA reads TGCAGTGCTAGTGGACAGGGGGCGCTTAATTCACCCCTCCACTTT.

This CDR3 is CASSARQVYGYTF. CDR3 sequence (DNA): TGTGCCAGTAGTGCTAGACAGGTCTATGGCTACACCTTC. The V gene is TRBV19, the J gene TRBJ1-2; possible D gene TRBD1, 6 bases. There are 13 residues in the CDR3. V was shortened by 5 bases and J by 4 bases, with 11 bases between the two germline ends. Germline V gene sequence: CDR1 LNHDA, CDR2 SQIVND (reference sequence).

The rearrangement uses TRBV6-1 and TRBJ1-2; D is possibly TRBD1 (5 bases). This CDR3 has 12 residues. V dropped 2 bases and J dropped 9 bases, with 10 bases sitting between them. Germline V gene lookup returns CDR1 MNHNS and CDR2 SASEGT. DNA for the CDR3: TGTGCCAGCAGTGAAAGGGCAGGGAGCTACACCTTC. Residues: CASSERAGSYTF.

The CDR3: CASMGEDFSYEQYF. The CDR3 DNA reads as TGTGCCAGCATGGGCGAGGACTTTTCCTACGAGCAGTACTTC. This chain links TRBV2 with TRBJ2-7; TRBD2 is a possible D gene (5 bases). The CDR3 consists of 14 residues. The V gene lost 7 bases and the J gene lost 1 base, with 14 bases spanning the gap. The germline CDR1 and CDR2 sequences are SNHLY and FYNNEI.

CDR3 sequence (DNA): TGTGCCAGCAGCGTCGGGACTGGAAACACCATATATTTT. Its translation: CASSVGTGNTIYF. J is TRBJ1-3 and V is TRBV9; D not resolved. V was clipped by 2 bases and J by 2 bases, with 5 bases between them. This CDR3 has 13 residues. The V gene's germline CDR1 is SGDLS and CDR2 YYNGEE. The full variable domain, in which reference TRBV9 and TRBJ1-3 provide the parts outside the CDR3, is DSGVTQTPKHLITATGQRVTLRCSPRSGDLSVYWYQQSLDQGLQFLIQYYNGEERAKGNILERFSAQQFPDLHSELNLSSLELGDSALYFCASSVGTGNTIYFGEGSWLTVV.

The chain joins TRBV5-6 to TRBJ2-1, with TRBD1 matching 7 bases. Trimming removed 4 bases from V and 2 bases from J; junction bases left unmatched: 12. Germline values: CDR1 SGHDT, CDR2 YYEEEE. The CDR3 is made up of 17 amino acids. CDR3 in DNA: TGTGCCAGCAGCCCATCGTTAGGGACAGACGCCTACAATGAGCAGTTCTTC. Amino acid sequence: CASSPSLGTDAYNEQFF.

The DNA for the CDR3 is TGCGCCAGCAGCTCTCGCGGAGAGGAAGGTGAAAAACTGTTTTTT. Its protein product is CASSSRGEEGEKLFF. V gene TRBV5-1 combines with J gene TRBJ1-4; D gene ambiguous. This CDR3 is 15 amino acids long. Per germline, CDR1 SGHRS and CDR2 YFSETQ. Trimming removed 3 bases at V and 7 bases at J, with 16 bases between.

DNA of the CDR3: TGTGCCAGCCGTTCAGGCGACTCTGGAAACACCATATATTTT. Translating gives CASRSGDSGNTIYF. The genes are TRBV6-2 or TRBV6-3 and TRBJ1-3, with D unresolved. The CDR3 length is 14 residues. Germline-derived CDR1 and CDR2 are MNHEY and SVGEGT. V lost 8 bases and J 0 bases, leaving 11 bases between the germline ends.

V gene TRBV7-2 combines with J gene TRBJ2-7; possible D gene TRBD1, 6 bases. CDR3 length equals 17 residues. V was cut by 1 base and J by 2 bases, with 18 bases left in between. The V gene's germline CDR1 is SGHTA and CDR2 FQGNSA. This CDR3 is CASSLVTGHRITYEQYF. CDR3 bases: TGTGCCAGCAGCTTAGTCACGGGACACAGGATAACCTACGAGCAGTACTTC.

The V gene is TRBV5-6, the J gene TRBJ1-4; a possible D gene is TRBD1 (5 bases). The V end lost 0 bases, the J end lost 4 bases, and 10 bases lay between the germline ends. This CDR3 has 15 residues. Germline V lookup: CDR1 SGHDT, CDR2 YYEEEE. CDR3 residues: CASSLGQGFNEKLFF. CDR3 in DNA: TGTGCCAGCAGCTTGGGGCAGGGCTTTAATGAAAAACTGTTTTTT.

The genes are TRBV7-9 and TRBJ1-4; 9 bases map to TRBD1. The V and J ends lost 2 bases and 7 bases, in that order; junction bases with no gene match: 2. This CDR3 comprises 14 residues. In germline, CDR1 is SEHNR, CDR2 FQNEAQ (reference sequence). The CDR3 spells CASSLWDRVEKLFF. In nucleotides, the CDR3 is TGTGCCAGCAGCTTATGGGACAGGGTTGAAAAACTGTTTTTT.

V gene TRBV5-4 combines with J gene TRBJ2-2, with D perhaps TRBD1 (8 bases). Trimming took off 5 bases at V and 7 bases at J, with 18 bases between the two ends. CDR3 length: 15 amino acids. Germline CDR1 SGHNT, CDR2 YYREEE (reference sequence). The CDR3 DNA reads as TGTGCCAGCAGGGAAACACAGGGGGAGGGCGGGGAGCTGTTTTTT. It encodes CASRETQGEGGELFF.

The J gene is TRBJ2-7, the V gene TRBV3-1 (or the pseudogene TRBV3-2); 7 bases align to TRBD2. The CDR3 length is 12 residues. J was trimmed by 6 bases and V by 2 bases; bases with no gene match: 1. The germline CDR1 and CDR2 sequences are LGHDT and YNNKEL (reference sequence). The CDR3 sequence: CASSQQRGEQYF. CDR3 coding DNA: TGTGCCAGCAGCCAACAGCGGGGCGAGCAGTACTTC.

The CDR3 DNA follows: TGCGCCAGCAGCTCCCCCAAGAAAACAGCAGATGAAGGGGCTAATGAAAAACTGTTTTTT. It yields the protein CASSSPKKTADEGANEKLFF. V gene TRBV5-1 combines with J gene TRBJ1-4; D possibly corresponds to TRBD1 (5 bases). CDR1 is SGHRS and CDR2 is YFSETQ in the germline V gene. CDR3 length: 20 residues. Trimming shortened V by 3 bases and J by 3 bases, and 27 bases separated the two germline ends.